This TCR beta chain stems from a study of cytotoxic CD8 clonotypes in ibrutinib-treated CLL. From cryopreserved PBMCs came roughly 2 micrograms of genomic DNA used for TCR beta libraries. Profiled with immunoSEQ multiplex PCR; TCRdb holds only in-frame clones, not every one. The sample lists some 130,000 clones; 70% to 90% were seen once. This CDR3 contains 18 residues. Germline V gene lookup returns CDR1 SGHTA and CDR2 FQGTGA. Losses at the gene ends were 1 base for V and 1 base for J; bases not matched to a gene: 12. Here the sequenced sample was PBMCs, taken after 24 months of ibrutinib treatment. This receptor was taken from a human donor with chronic lymphocytic leukemia. J is TRBJ1-1 and V is TRBV7-3; TRBD1 agrees at 7 bases. As DNA, the CDR3 is TGTGCCAGCAGCTTAATCGGTAGGCCGGGACAGCGGAACACTGAAGCTTTCTTT. It specifies CASSLIGRPGQRNTEAFF.